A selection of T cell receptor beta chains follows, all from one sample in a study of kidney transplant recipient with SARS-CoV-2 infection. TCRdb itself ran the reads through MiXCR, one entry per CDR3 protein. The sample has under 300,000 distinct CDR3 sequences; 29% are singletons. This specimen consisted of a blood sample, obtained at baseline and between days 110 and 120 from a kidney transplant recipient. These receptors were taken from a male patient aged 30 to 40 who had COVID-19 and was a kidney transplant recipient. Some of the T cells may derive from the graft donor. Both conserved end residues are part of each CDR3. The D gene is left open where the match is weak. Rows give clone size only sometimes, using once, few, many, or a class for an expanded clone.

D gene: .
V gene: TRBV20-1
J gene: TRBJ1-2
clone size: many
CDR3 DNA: TGCAGTGCTTCCCTGAGGCTGTTTCGAAAGACCTATGGCTACACCTTC
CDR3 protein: CSASLRLFRKTYGYTF

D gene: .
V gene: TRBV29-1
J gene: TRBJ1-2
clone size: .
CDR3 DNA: TGCAGCGTTGAGGTAGGACAGCGGATCGGAGGAAGGGGAGGCTACACCTTC
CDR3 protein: CSVEVGQRIGGRGGYTF

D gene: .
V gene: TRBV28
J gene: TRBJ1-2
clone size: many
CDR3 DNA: TGTGCCAGCAGTTCGCCTACAGGGATCAACTATGGCTACACCTTC
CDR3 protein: CASSSPTGINYGYTF

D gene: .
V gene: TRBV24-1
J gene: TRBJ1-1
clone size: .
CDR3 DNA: TGTGCCACCAGTGGACCGGGAATCGAGGCTTTCTTT
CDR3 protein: CATSGPGIEAFF

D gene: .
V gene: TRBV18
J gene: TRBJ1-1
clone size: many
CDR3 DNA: TGTGCCAGCTCACCATTGGTAGGGAGGATGAACACTGAAGCTTTCTTT
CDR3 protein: CASSPLVGRMNTEAFF

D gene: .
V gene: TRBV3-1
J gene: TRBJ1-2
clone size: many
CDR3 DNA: TGTGCCAGCAGCACCCAGAGCTATGGCTACACCTTC
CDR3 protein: CASSTQSYGYTF

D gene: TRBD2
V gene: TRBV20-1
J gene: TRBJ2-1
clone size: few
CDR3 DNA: TGCAGTGCTCTACCCTTTAGCGGGAAATACAATGAGCAGTTCTTC
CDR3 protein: CSALPFSGKYNEQFF

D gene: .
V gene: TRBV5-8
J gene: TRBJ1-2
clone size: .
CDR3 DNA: TGTGCCAGCTTCATACCTCATCCACGAAAGACCTATGGCTACACCTTC
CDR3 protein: CASFIPHPRKTYGYTF

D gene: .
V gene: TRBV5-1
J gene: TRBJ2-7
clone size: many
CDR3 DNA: TGCGCCAGCAGCTTGGAGACCGCCTACTACGAGCAGTACTTC
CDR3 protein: CASSLETAYYEQYF

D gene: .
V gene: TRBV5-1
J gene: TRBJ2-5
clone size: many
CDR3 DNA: TGCGCCAGCAGCTTGGGGCAGACTCAAGAGACCCAGTACTTC
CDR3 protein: CASSLGQTQETQYF

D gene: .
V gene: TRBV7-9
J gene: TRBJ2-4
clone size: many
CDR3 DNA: TGTGCCAGCAGCTTATCTGGGCGAAACATTCAGTACTTC
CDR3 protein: CASSLSGRNIQYF

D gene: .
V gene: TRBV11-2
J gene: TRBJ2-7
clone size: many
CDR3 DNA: TGTGCCAGCGGAAAAGAGTACGAGCAGTACTTC
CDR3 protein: CASGKEYEQYF

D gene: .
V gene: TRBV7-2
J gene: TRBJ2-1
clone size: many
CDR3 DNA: TGTGCCAGCAGCTTAGGTCCGATGCCAAGCTCCTACAATGAGCAGTTCTTC
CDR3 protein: CASSLGPMPSSYNEQFF

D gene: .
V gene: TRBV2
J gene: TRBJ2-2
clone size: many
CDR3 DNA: TGTGCCAGTGGGAAAACCGGGGAGCTGTTTTTT
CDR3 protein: CASGKTGELFF

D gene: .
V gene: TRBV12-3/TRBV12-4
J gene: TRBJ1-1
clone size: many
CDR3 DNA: TGTGCCAGCACCATGACCGGAGTGCCCACTGAAGCTTTCTTT
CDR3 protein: CASTMTGVPTEAFF

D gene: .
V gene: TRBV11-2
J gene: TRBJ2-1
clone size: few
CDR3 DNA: TGTGCCAGCAGCTCTCAGCCTGTCGGCTACAATGAGCAGTTCTTC
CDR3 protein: CASSSQPVGYNEQFF

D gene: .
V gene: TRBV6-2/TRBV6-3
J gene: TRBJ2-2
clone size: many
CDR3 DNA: TGTGCCAGCAGTTGGAGCGGCGGCACCGGGGAGCTGTTTTTT
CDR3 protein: CASSWSGGTGELFF

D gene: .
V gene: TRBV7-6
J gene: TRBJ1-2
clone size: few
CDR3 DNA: TGTGCCAGCAGCTGCTGTATTGAATCTCGAAAGACCTATGGCTACACCTTC
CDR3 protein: CASSCCIESRKTYGYTF

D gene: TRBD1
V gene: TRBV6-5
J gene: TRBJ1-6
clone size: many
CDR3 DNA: TGTGCCAGCAGTCCCCAGGGGGGGTATAGATCACCCCTCCACTTT
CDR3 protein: CASSPQGGYRSPLHF

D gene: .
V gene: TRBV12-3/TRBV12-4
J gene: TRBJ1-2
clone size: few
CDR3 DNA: TGTGCCAGCAGTAAGTGGACCACAGCAGGAAAGACCTATGGCTACACCTTC
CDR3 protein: CASSKWTTAGKTYGYTF

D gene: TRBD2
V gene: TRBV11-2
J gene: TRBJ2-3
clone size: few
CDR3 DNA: TGTGCCAGCAGCGAGGGGACTAGCGGGGGCATGTATACGCAGTATTTT
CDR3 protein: CASSEGTSGGMYTQYF

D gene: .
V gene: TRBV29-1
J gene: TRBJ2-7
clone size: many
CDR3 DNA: TGCAGCGCACGGGACGGCGCCTACGAGCAGTACTTC
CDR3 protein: CSARDGAYEQYF

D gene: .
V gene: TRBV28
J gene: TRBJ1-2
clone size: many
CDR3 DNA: TGTGCCAGCAGTCGGGACGTCTATGGCTACACCTTC
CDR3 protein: CASSRDVYGYTF

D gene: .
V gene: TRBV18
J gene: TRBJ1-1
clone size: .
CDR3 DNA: TGTGCCAGCTCAGCAAACAAGGGGCGAGTCACTGAAGCTTTCTTT
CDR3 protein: CASSANKGRVTEAFF

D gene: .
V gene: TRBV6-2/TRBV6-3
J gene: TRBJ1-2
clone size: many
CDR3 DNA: TGTGCCAGCAGTTACTCGGGGCAGGGCGTGTATGGCTACACCTTC
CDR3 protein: CASSYSGQGVYGYTF

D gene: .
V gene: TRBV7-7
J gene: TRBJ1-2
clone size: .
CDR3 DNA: TGTGCCAGCAGCTGTGCGATTAAGTGCCGAAAGACCTATGGCTACACCTTC
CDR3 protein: CASSCAIKCRKTYGYTF

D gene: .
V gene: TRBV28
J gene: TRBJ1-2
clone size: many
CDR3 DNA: TGTGCCAGCAGTGACCAGGGCGGTTGGGGCTATGGCTACACCTTC
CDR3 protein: CASSDQGGWGYGYTF

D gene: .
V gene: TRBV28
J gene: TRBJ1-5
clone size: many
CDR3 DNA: TGTGCCAGCAGGGGGGCAAATCAGCCCCAGCATTTT
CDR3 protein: CASRGANQPQHF

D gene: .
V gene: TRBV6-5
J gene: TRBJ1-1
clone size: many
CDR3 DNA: TGTGCCAGCAGTTACTTGCCCGCGAGAATGAACACTGAAGCTTTCTTT
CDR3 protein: CASSYLPARMNTEAFF